This T cell receptor (beta chain) came from a study of blood T cell repertoires in COVID-19. The wider study: Acute-phase and convalescent COVID-19 samples originated in the United States, Italy and Spain.

As handled by the study authors: Counts of nucleated cells, estimated from reference gene primer amplification, were obtained. Assay: immunoSEQ multiplex PCR; the TCRdb copy retains only in-frame clones and omits some. The DNA was the basis for D and trimming; V, J and clone size are from that table. The sample holds around 200,000 clones, approximately 90% seen once. CDR1 and CDR2 (germline): SGHNT, YYREEE (reference sequence). The CDR3 has 13 amino acids. The ends were cut back, 7 bases at V and 3 bases at J, with 10 bases in the middle. The rearrangement uses TRBV5-4 and TRBJ2-2, with no clear D. The specimen was peripheral blood. The origin of this receptor is a man in his 60s who had recovered from COVID-19. CDR3: CASPGKDTGELFF. DNA of the CDR3: TGTGCCAGCCCGGGTAAGGACACCGGGGAGCTGTTTTTT. The whole variable domain, filled in from reference TRBV5-4 and TRBJ2-2, reads ETGVTQSPTHLIKTRGQQVTLRCSSQSGHNTVSWYQQALGQGPQFIFQYYREEENGRGNFPPRFSGLQFPNYSSELNVNALELDDSALYLCASPGKDTGELFFGEGSRLTVL.